This T cell receptor (beta chain) was identified in a study of blood T cell repertoires in COVID-19. Clones were read by immunoSEQ multiplex PCR, and TCRdb kept only the in-frame ones, dropping some. Of 150,000 to 200,000 clones listed, 80% to 90% are singletons. Germline assignment: CDR1 MDHEN and CDR2 SYDVKM. The length of the CDR3 is 13 residues. The germline V and J ends were trimmed by 2 bases and 5 bases, with 9 bases remaining between them. Notes on this clone: Different DNA sequences within this sample yield the same CDR3.

The J gene is TRBJ1-2, the V gene TRBV28; perhaps TRBD1 as D (5 bases). Sequencing was performed on peripheral blood. The clonotype was recovered from a man aged 45-65 years with active or convalescent COVID-19. CDR3 DNA sequence: TGTGCCAGCAGTTTAGTTGGGGGGTATGGCTACACCTTC. As protein: CASSLVGGYGYTF.